Presented here are 9 T cell receptor beta chains from one specimen sequenced in a study of CDR3 diversity in severe acne. In TCRdb, the PCR reads were re-called with MiXCR into one record per CDR3 protein. The sample holds under 100,000 distinct CDR3 sequences, approximately 52% seen once. Sequencing input: blood. These receptor sequences come from a male donor in good health, serving as a control.

This clonotype was seen repeatedly, ten times or more. A much larger clone differs by one base, so this may be a read error. The V gene is TRBV6-5, the J gene TRBJ1-3, with D possibly being TRBD1 (6 bases). The germline V and J ends were trimmed by 0 bases and 6 bases, with 12 bases remaining between them. CDR3 length: 15 residues. Looked up from germline, CDR1 is MNHEY and CDR2 is SVGAGI. The CDR3 DNA follows: TGTGCCAGCAGTTACTCGACAGGTTTTGAAAACACCATATATTTT. Its translation is CASSYSTGFENTIYF.

This clonotype is categorized as medium-sized. The rearrangement joins TRBV5-1 to TRBJ1-1; D is unresolved. V lost 4 bases and J 1 base, leaving 11 bases between the germline ends. Germline V lookup: CDR1 SGHRS, CDR2 YFSETQ. The CDR3 contains 14 residues. As DNA, the CDR3 is TGCGCCAGCAGCGAGTTAGGCAGGAACACTGAAGCTTTCTTT. Amino acids: CASSELGRNTEAFF.

The chain links TRBV6-5 to TRBJ2-7; 10 nucleotides align to TRBD1. The CDR3 is 16 residues long. The germline V gene has CDR1 MNHEY and CDR2 SVGAGI. After removal of 4 bases from V and 0 bases from J, the junction contained 6 bases not matched to a gene. CDR3 DNA: TGTGCCAGCAGTTTCACCGGACAGGGGGACTCCTACGAGCAGTACTTC. Translated, it gives CASSFTGQGDSYEQYF.

This chain links TRBV20-1 with TRBJ2-3, with 9 nucleotides matching TRBD1. With V trimmed by 6 bases and J by 2 bases, 15 bases remained unmatched. This CDR3 has 17 residues. CDR1 is DFQATT and CDR2 is SNEGSKA in the germline V gene (reference sequence). CDR3 DNA: TGCAGTGCCAGCAGCTTGGGGGACAGGGTTTTCACAGATACGCAGTATTTT. It translates to CSASSLGDRVFTDTQYF.

The J gene is TRBJ1-1, the V gene TRBV2, with 7 bases that match TRBD1. CDR1 is SNHLY and CDR2 is FYNNEI in the germline V gene. There are 14 residues in the CDR3. V dropped 2 bases and J dropped 6; count of bases not matched to a gene: 6. The chain's CDR3 is CASSERPTGSEAFF. In DNA, the CDR3 is TGTGCCAGCAGTGAACGCCCGACAGGGTCTGAAGCTTTCTTT.

This clonotype was recorded at least ten times. The gene calls are TRBV5-1 and TRBJ2-5; weak D call: TRBD2 (6 bases). Looked up from germline, CDR1 is SGHRS and CDR2 is YFSETQ. V was shortened by 4 bases and J by 9 bases, with 25 bases between the two germline ends. This CDR3 has 16 residues. The CDR3 reads CASSETPGTPKRPQYF. DNA for the CDR3: TGCGCCAGCAGCGAAACCCCAGGGACTCCTAAGAGACCCCAGTACTTC.

This clonotype came up a few times. The gene calls are TRBV10-3 and TRBJ1-1, with D tentatively TRBD1 (5 bases). CDR1 ENHRY and CDR2 SYGVKD come from the germline V gene. The V gene lost 0 bases and the J gene lost 6 bases, with 14 bases spanning the gap. The CDR3 contains 15 residues. The CDR3: CAISESSQGFSEAFF. The CDR3 region has the DNA TGTGCCATCAGTGAGTCGTCGCAGGGATTCTCTGAAGCTTTCTTT.

This clonotype was counted at least ten times. This sequence joins TRBV6-6 and TRBJ2-7; D perhaps matches TRBD2 (9 bases). The CDR3 has 17 residues. Germline V gene sequence: CDR1 MNHNY, CDR2 SVGAGI (reference sequence). Trimming took off 5 bases at V and 5 bases at J, with 25 bases between the two ends. The CDR3, as DNA: TGTGCCAGCAGTGTCACAGGGGGTAGCGGGAGAACCCACGAGCAGTACTTC. Translation gives CASSVTGGSGRTHEQYF.

This clonotype was observed many times. This rearrangement joins TRBV20-1 to TRBJ1-1; tentative D call: TRBD1 (5 bases). Deletions cut 2 bases from V and 1 base from J, with 11 bases between. The length of the CDR3 is 14 residues. The germline V gene has CDR1 DFQATT and CDR2 SNEGSKA (reference sequence). Here the CDR3 reads CSARPGPKNTEAFF. CDR3 nucleotide sequence: TGCAGTGCTAGACCGGGACCGAAGAACACTGAAGCTTTCTTT.